This entry features one T cell receptor (beta chain) sequence. The data originate from a study of blood T cell repertoires in COVID-19. Looking at the study overall: Whether acute or convalescent, the COVID-19 samples came from the United States, Italy and Spain.

Germline loops: CDR1 SGHRS, CDR2 YFSETQ. The CDR3 has 14 residues. V lost 9 bases to trimming and J lost 2 bases; unmatched junction nucleotides: 10. Under the authors' procedure: Using reference gene primer amplification, nucleated cell counts were estimated. TCRdb's copy holds only in-frame clones and misses some; the assay was immunoSEQ multiplex PCR. That table gives V, J and clone size, and the DNA gave D and trimming. Seen here are more than 200,000 clones, approximately 86% observed once, and the top ten hold approximately 0.7%. The source material was peripheral blood. This chain joins TRBV5-1 and TRBJ2-7, with 8 bases fitting TRBD1. This receptor was taken from a man aged 35-49 years with acute or convalescent COVID-19. CDR3 region: CATSMWTGPYEQYF. The CDR3 DNA reads TGCGCCACCTCTATGTGGACAGGGCCCTACGAGCAGTACTTC.